A single sample gave rise to the 17 T cell receptor beta chains below, sequenced in a study of blood T cell repertoires in COVID-19. Generated by immunoSEQ multiplex PCR, the TCRdb table keeps only in-frame clones and is missing some. In the table there are approximately 350,000 clones, about four fifths of which are singletons. The sample taken for sequencing was peripheral blood. The source of these receptors is a man in his thirties or forties with active or convalescent COVID-19.

The chain recombines TRBV27 with TRBJ1-1; D is unclear. V lost 6 bases and J lost 4, with 21 bases in between. Germline CDR1 and CDR2: MNHEY and SMNVEV (reference sequence). The CDR3 runs 16 residues. Here the CDR3 reads CASRAGVGRPSTEAFF. The CDR3 DNA reads TGTGCCAGCAGGGCCGGCGTTGGGAGGCCTAGCACTGAAGCTTTCTTT.

This chain joins TRBV6-2 or TRBV6-3 and TRBJ2-7; maybe TRBD2 (7 bases). With 6 bases removed from V and 5 bases from J, the gap between germline ends came to 23 bases. The CDR3 length is 16 residues. The germline V gene encodes CDR1 MNHEY and CDR2 SVGEGT. CDR3 DNA: TGTGCCAGCAGCCCTAACGGGGGCGGGAGTTCAGACGAGCAGTACTTC. The encoded protein is CASSPNGGGSSDEQYF.

CDR3 loop: CASSLGTASIWNEQFF. CDR3 nucleotides: TGTGCCAGCAGCCTCGGGACTGCTAGTATTTGGAATGAGCAGTTCTTC. This rearrangement joins TRBV7-2 to TRBJ2-1; D perhaps matches TRBD2 (6 bases). The CDR3 covers 16 residues. V lost 5 bases and J 7 bases, leaving 21 bases between the germline ends. From germline, CDR1 is SGHTA and CDR2 FQGNSA. Together with reference TRBV7-2 and TRBJ2-1, the CDR3 gives the full variable domain: GAGVSQSPSNKVTEKGKDVELRCDPISGHTALYWYRQSLGQGLEFLIYFQGNSAPDKSGLPSDRFSAERTGGSVSTLTIQRTQQEDSAVYLCASSLGTASIWNEQFFGPGTRLTVL.

CDR3 nucleotides: TGTGCCAGCAGTACAGCAGGGTACACTGAAGCTTTCTTT. This codes for CASSTAGYTEAFF. This rearrangement joins TRBV6-2 or TRBV6-3 to TRBJ1-1; D possibly corresponds to TRBD1 (5 bases). The germline V and J ends were trimmed by 5 bases and 3 bases, with 10 bases remaining between them. The CDR3 consists of 13 residues. Germline CDR1 reads MNHEY; CDR2 reads SVGEGT.

The chain has TRBV11-3 and TRBJ1-1; D is ambiguous. Between the trimmed V and J ends, which lost 5 bases and 7 bases, there was a span of 11 bases. This CDR3 is built from 12 residues. Germline CDR1 and CDR2: SGHNT and YENEEA. The CDR3 DNA sequence: TGTGCCAGCAGCCGAAGGCAGGTTGAAGCTTTCTTT. Protein sequence: CASSRRQVEAFF. Complete variable domain (other parts from reference TRBV11-3 and TRBJ1-1): EAGVVQSPRYKIIEKKQPVAFWCNPISGHNTLYWYLQNLGQGPELLIRYENEEAVDDSQLPKDRFSAERLKGVDSTLKIQPAELGDSAVYLCASSRRQVEAFFGQGTRLTVV.

The chain combines TRBV24-1 with TRBJ2-7; 7 bases agree with TRBD1. V lost 5 bases, J lost 3 bases, and 6 bases stayed unmatched. Germline CDR1 KGHDR, CDR2 SFDVKD. The CDR3 length is 14 residues. The chain's CDR3 is CATSAPGQYYEQYF. In DNA form, the CDR3 reads TGTGCCACCAGTGCCCCGGGACAGTACTACGAGCAGTACTTC.

The chain recombines TRBV10-1 with TRBJ2-7; maybe TRBD2 (5 bases). The V gene lost 8 bases and the J gene lost 2 bases, with 16 bases spanning the gap. Germline V CDR1 and CDR2: WNHNN, SYGVQD (reference sequence). The CDR3 extends over 14 amino acids. In DNA form, the CDR3 reads TGCGCCAGCCGGGAAATGGGCAGAGCCTACGAGCAGTACTTC. Protein: CASREMGRAYEQYF.

This chain links TRBV5-1 with TRBJ2-1, with D possibly matching TRBD2 (6 bases). Looked up from germline, CDR1 is SGHRS and CDR2 is YFSETQ. The CDR3 loop spans 14 amino acids. The V and J ends lost 5 bases and 7 bases respectively, with 16 bases between them. This CDR3 reads CASRRRDERNEQFF. CDR3 nucleotide sequence: TGCGCCAGCAGAAGGCGGGATGAACGTAATGAGCAGTTCTTC. The variable domain in full, completed from reference TRBV5-1 and TRBJ2-1, reads KAGVTQTPRYLIKTRGQQVTLSCSPISGHRSVSWYQQTPGQGLQFLFEYFSETQRNKGNFPGRFSGRQFSNSRSEMNVSTLELGDSALYLCASRRRDERNEQFFGPGTRLTVL.

V usage is TRBV5-4 and J usage is TRBJ2-5, with 8 positions matching TRBD2. Germline CDR1 reads SGHNT; CDR2 reads YYREEE (reference sequence). The CDR3 is 15 amino acids. V gave up 4 bases and J gave up 5 bases; unmatched junction bases: 10. The CDR3 nucleotides read TGTGCCAGCAGCCCCCGGGGGAGCGGGAGTGAGACCCAGTACTTC. Translating it yields CASSPRGSGSETQYF.

This chain uses TRBV12-3 or TRBV12-4 with TRBJ2-5; TRBD2 might be the D (6 bases). V dropped 3 bases and J dropped 4 bases, with 9 bases sitting between them. The length of the CDR3 is 13 residues. The CDR3 loop reads CASSLRGAETQYF. In DNA form, the CDR3 reads TGTGCCAGCAGTTTGCGGGGCGCAGAGACCCAGTACTTC.

This clone was seen just once. The chain couples TRBV6-5 to TRBJ1-1; TRBD1 might be the D (5 bases). V lost 5 bases to trimming and J lost 1 base, with 8 bases between them. CDR3 size: 13 residues. Germline CDR1 MNHEY, CDR2 SVGAGI. CDR3 DNA: TGTGCCAGCAGTCGGGACTGGAACACTGAAGCTTTCTTT. Translation: CASSRDWNTEAFF.

This clone was recorded once. This chain uses TRBV30 with TRBJ2-2, with a tentative D call TRBD2 (5 bases). The CDR3 is made up of 14 amino acids. The ends were cut back, 0 bases at V and 8 bases at J, with 13 bases in the middle. Germline V gene lookup returns CDR1 GTSNPN and CDR2 SVGIG (reference sequence). The CDR3 bases are TGTGCCTGGAGTGTCATGAGCGGTTCGGGGGAGCTGTTTTTT. It encodes CAWSVMSGSGELFF.

The V and J genes are TRBV29-1 and TRBJ1-1, with 7 bases lining up with TRBD1. The CDR3 is 20 amino acids. V lost 5 bases and J lost 8; bases outside the gene matches: 32. Germline assignment: CDR1 SQVTM and CDR2 ANQGSEA. The CDR3 sequence: CSVLKTPPPGQRGEVREAFF. The CDR3 DNA sequence: TGCAGCGTTTTGAAGACCCCTCCCCCGGGACAGCGGGGGGAAGTGAGGGAAGCTTTCTTT. The whole variable domain, filled in from reference TRBV29-1 and TRBJ1-1, reads SAVISQKPSRDICQRGTSLTIQCQVDSQVTMMFWYRQQPGQSLTLIATANQGSEATYESGFVIDKFPISRPNLTFSTLTVSNMSPEDSSIYLCSVLKTPPPGQRGEVREAFFGQGTRLTVV.

Only a few counts were recorded for this clone. CDR3 protein: CASSLAVAGNTGELFF. DNA for the CDR3: TGTGCCAGCAGCTTAGCGGTAGCGGGGAACACCGGGGAGCTGTTTTTT. The chain joins TRBV7-6 to TRBJ2-2; the match to TRBD2 covers 7 bases. The germline gives CDR1 SGHVS, CDR2 FNYEAQ. This CDR3 is built from 16 residues. V trimming: 0 bases; J trimming: 1 base; junction bases outside the gene matches: 2. Variable domain in full (rest from reference TRBV7-6 and TRBJ2-2): GAGVSQSPRYKVTKRGQDVALRCDPISGHVSLYWYRQALGQGPEFLTYFNYEAQQDKSGLPNDRFSAERPEGSISTLTIQRTEQRDSAMYRCASSLAVAGNTGELFFGEGSRLTVL.

This clone has a single count. The chain joins TRBV7-2 to TRBJ1-4; D not resolved. Germline V lookup: CDR1 SGHTA, CDR2 FQGNSA. V was shortened by 1 base and J by 4 bases, with 13 bases between the two germline ends. CDR3 length: 16 amino acids. The CDR3 DNA is TGTGCCAGCAGCTTAGTAGGTGGACTGGTTAATGAAAAACTGTTTTTT. Translating it yields CASSLVGGLVNEKLFF.

The chain couples TRBV5-1 to TRBJ2-3; possible D gene TRBD2, 6 bases. There are 17 residues in the CDR3. The V gene's germline CDR1 is SGHRS and CDR2 YFSETQ. V dropped 0 bases and J dropped 0 bases, with 14 bases sitting between them. This CDR3 reads CASSLGGTATSTDTQYF. Written as DNA, the CDR3 is TGCGCCAGCAGCTTGGGGGGGACTGCCACTAGCACAGATACGCAGTATTTT.

The chain carries TRBV7-8 and TRBJ2-5, with 8 nucleotides matching TRBD1. CDR3 length: 15 residues. Germline CDR1 is SGHVS and CDR2 is FQNEAQ. V was pared by 5 bases and J by 0 bases, with 5 bases of the junction left unmatched. CDR3 protein: CASSRWTGYQETQYF. CDR3 nucleotides: TGTGCCAGCAGCCGTTGGACAGGGTACCAAGAGACCCAGTACTTC.